This T cell receptor (beta chain) was documented in a study of blood T cell repertoires in COVID-19. About the research overall: Both acute and convalescent COVID-19 samples were obtained from the United States, Italy and Spain. PBMCs, B-cell-depleted T cells, or T cells provided the cDNA or gDNA that made up the material.

In the source study's methods: Reference gene primer amplification yielded estimated nucleated cell counts. Generated by immunoSEQ multiplex PCR, the TCRdb table keeps only in-frame clones and is missing some. V and J calls and clone size follow that table, whereas D and trimming were derived from the DNA. The sample contains about 49,000 clones, about 85% of which appear only once. Trimming took off 0 bases at V and 3 bases at J, with 10 bases between the two ends. The germline CDR1 and CDR2 sequences are SGHRS and YFSETQ. This CDR3 spans 14 amino acids. The chain combines TRBV5-1 with TRBJ2-7; TRBD2 is a possible D gene (6 bases). The sequence derives from a human donor in a cohort sampled during active COVID-19. The sequenced sample was peripheral blood. CDR3 nucleotides: TGCGCCAGCAGCTTGGGGAGGGGCGTCTACGAGCAGTACTTC. It codes for CASSLGRGVYEQYF. Full variable domain (outside the CDR3, taken from reference TRBV5-1 and TRBJ2-7): KAGVTQTPRYLIKTRGQQVTLSCSPISGHRSVSWYQQTPGQGLQFLFEYFSETQRNKGNFPGRFSGRQFSNSRSEMNVSTLELGDSALYLCASSLGRGVYEQYFGPGTRLTVT.